The present TCR beta chain was sequenced within a study of human T cells and chemical hapten exposure. One entry per CDR3 protein results from TCRdb running MiXCR on the RACE reads. Of tens of thousands of distinct CDR3 sequences listed, approximately 9.5% are singletons. This sample's time point: patch test 3, about 24 weeks after DPC sensitization. Treatment indicated: therapeutic diphenylcyclopropenone sensitization with weekly scalp DPC. Total RNA came from unfractionated whole blood. There are 16 residues in the CDR3. Germline lookup yields CDR1 SGHRS and CDR2 YFSETQ. Trimming took off 0 bases at V and 0 bases at J, with 10 bases between the two ends. This clonotype was picked up a small number of times.

Sequencing used whole blood, obtained in connection with sensitization to the hapten diphenylcyclopropenone (DPC). This chain connects TRBV5-1 to TRBJ2-1; D gene ambiguous. The TCR sequence derives from a man between 50 and 59 years old with alopecia areata. Some clones in this sample may be carry-over from other donors' samples. The CDR3 region has the DNA TGCGCCAGCAGCTTGGTAGGCAGGCGCTCCTACAATGAGCAGTTCTTC. Residues: CASSLVGRRSYNEQFF.